Listed below are T cell receptor beta chains from one sample, sequenced in a study of cytomegalovirus exposure and HLA in healthy donors. Here immunoSEQ multiplex PCR was the method, and the copy in TCRdb shows in-frame clones only, minus some. The sample includes 200,000 to 300,000 clones, 90% of them seen just once. The sample consisted of PBMCs. The receptors derive from a young woman in good health and CMV-seronegative. Each CDR3 is given with its conserved first and last residue.

V	J	CDR3
TRBV25-1	TRBJ2-2	CASSRRKAGELFF
TRBV14	TRBJ2-7	CASSQPGSGGYEQYF
TRBV19	TRBJ2-7	CASSSGSGAAYEQYF
TRBV14	TRBJ2-1	CASSPSGLADYNEQFF
TRBV19	TRBJ2-3	CASSISRADTQYF
TRBV9	TRBJ2-7	CASSPAGTAFDEQYF
TRBV28	TRBJ2-7	CASSFWQGAIYEQYF
TRBV19	TRBJ2-1	CASRRDRGRTGLTYNEQFF
TRBV6-5	TRBJ1-4	CASSARTETNEKLFF
TRBV30	TRBJ2-1	CAWSYKGLTYNEQFF
TRBV25-1	TRBJ2-6	CASSEYGSGANVLTF
TRBV6-4	TRBJ2-1	CASSDLGGSVSEQFF
TRBV2	TRBJ2-2	CASRTRGSNTGELFF
TRBV28	TRBJ2-5	CASSSLQETQYF
TRBV5-1	TRBJ1-1	CASSVSSPSSNTEAFF
TRBV28	TRBJ2-1	CASSLSALPNEQFF
TRBV4-3	TRBJ2-3	CASSQDLTGVITDTQYF
TRBV5-1	TRBJ1-1	CASSHPGQGNTEAFF
TRBV4-2	TRBJ2-1	CASSPGTSSHEQFF
TRBV5-6	TRBJ1-2	CASSPGTGERAGTF
TRBV5-4	TRBJ2-1	CASSLAGQGEQFF
TRBV4-2	TRBJ2-3	CASSQEVGGTDTQYF
TRBV30	TRBJ2-1	CAWRVGYSKNEQFF
TRBV7-2	TRBJ2-7	CASRPGGGYEQYF
TRBV7-2	TRBJ2-2	CASSGTFTGELFF
TRBV19	TRBJ2-7	CASSIGTGGSEQYF
TRBV27	TRBJ2-7	CASSPRTAYEQYF
TRBV6-5	TRBJ1-2	CASSSYDVPYGYTF
TRBV2	TRBJ2-7	CASSASGYEQYF
TRBV27	TRBJ1-5	CASSWTGSNQPQHF
TRBV27	TRBJ2-5	CASSLFGSERTQYF
TRBV27	TRBJ1-4	CASSRTGFGEKLFF
TRBV28	TRBJ2-7	CASSSPASGAPYEQYF
TRBV11-2	TRBJ2-1	CASSPRVSSYNEQFF
TRBV29-1	TRBJ2-1	CSVRPGLESFF
TRBV30	TRBJ2-3	CAWSVRDGRSTDTQYF
TRBV2	TRBJ2-7	CASSPRGFLHYEQYF
TRBV19	TRBJ1-2	CASSTYGTGGYGYTF
TRBV5-1	TRBJ2-5	CASSLGGQPQETQYF
TRBV7-3	TRBJ2-7	CASSLTWAGNEQYF
TRBV30	TRBJ1-4	CAWSGATDNEKLFF
TRBV30	TRBJ1-5	CAWSQSSNQPQHF
TRBV27	TRBJ2-7	CASSQLSGSRPYEQYF
TRBV7-3	TRBJ1-5	CASSFLNQPQHF
TRBV4-1	TRBJ2-7	CASSQDLSLGEQYF
TRBV2	TRBJ2-6	CASRGLGGLGSGANVLTF
TRBV2	TRBJ2-1	CASSIQGPSNEQFF
TRBV25-1	TRBJ2-5	CASSQTGLQETQYF
TRBV29-1	TRBJ2-1	CSVDVSGEQFF
TRBV27	TRBJ2-5	CASSFRSAGGQETQYF
TRBV2	TRBJ2-3	CASRDRTVNTDTQYF
TRBV11-2	TRBJ2-2	CASSLAGTYLTGELFF
TRBV20-1	TRBJ1-2	CSAHRAYGYTF
TRBV4-1	TRBJ2-7	CASSQDLGGAQTYEQYF
TRBV27	TRBJ2-1	CASSLGASYNEQFF